The clone carrying this TCR beta chain occurred many times. The antigen is not known. The sample originates from a study of metastatic and nonmetastatic thyroid tumors. Study details: Repertoire data that came from the blood and tumor or nodule tissue of malignant and benign thyroid patients were compared. Study findings and constraints: Patients with malignant thyroid tumors reportedly had significantly higher TCR beta diversity than those with benign nodules, in blood and tumor.

V was clipped by 6 bases and J by 1 base; unmatched bases: 12. CDR1 DFQATT and CDR2 SNEGSKA come from the germline V gene (reference sequence). The CDR3 extends over 15 amino acids. Thyroid surgery was performed in patients who had received no treatment beforehand. Authors' processing steps: What underpinned the distant-metastasis classifier for papillary thyroid cancer was the set of CDR3 differences across clinicopathological groups. TCRdb re-clonotyped the PCR reads via MiXCR. TCRdb, not the original authors, processed these V and J calls. Of 15,000 to 20,000 clones in the sample, over 20% were seen once.

Source material: tumor tissue. The chain links TRBV20-1 to TRBJ2-7; 7 bases fit TRBD1. The source of this sequence is a female donor with papillary thyroid cancer or a benign thyroid nodule (not recorded which). Some clones in this sample may be carry-over from other donors' samples. CDR3: CSAASTGAISYEQYF. The DNA for the CDR3 is TGCAGTGCCGCGAGCACAGGGGCGATATCCTACGAGCAGTACTTC.